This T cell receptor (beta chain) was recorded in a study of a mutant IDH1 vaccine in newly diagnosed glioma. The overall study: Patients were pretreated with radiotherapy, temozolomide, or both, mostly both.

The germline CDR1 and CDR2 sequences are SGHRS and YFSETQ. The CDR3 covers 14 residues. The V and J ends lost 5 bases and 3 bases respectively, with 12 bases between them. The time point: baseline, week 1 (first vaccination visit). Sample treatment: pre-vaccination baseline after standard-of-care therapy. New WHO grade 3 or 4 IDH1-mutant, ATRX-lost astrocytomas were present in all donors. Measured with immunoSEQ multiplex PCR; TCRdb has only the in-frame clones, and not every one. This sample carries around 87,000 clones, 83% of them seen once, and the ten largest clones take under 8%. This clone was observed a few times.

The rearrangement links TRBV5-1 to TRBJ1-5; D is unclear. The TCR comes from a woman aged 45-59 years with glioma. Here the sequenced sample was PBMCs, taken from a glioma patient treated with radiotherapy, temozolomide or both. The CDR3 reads CASSVGSFNQPQHF. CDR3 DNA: TGCGCCAGCAGTGTCGGATCATTCAATCAGCCCCAGCATTTT.